The source of this TCR beta chain is a study of blood T cell repertoires in COVID-19. Here immunoSEQ multiplex PCR was the method, and the copy in TCRdb shows in-frame clones only, minus some. This sample carries about 140,000 clones, roughly four fifths of them seen once, and the ten largest clones take less than 5%. Germline CDR1 and CDR2: MRHNA and SNTAGT. This CDR3 spans 16 amino acids. V dropped 3 bases and J dropped 8; count of bases not matched to a gene: 8. This clone was seen just once. The V call is TRBV6-4, the J call TRBJ2-1; TRBD2 matches 12 bases. The sequencing sample was made of peripheral blood. This TCR was sampled from an elderly woman with acute or convalescent COVID-19. The CDR3 sequence: CASSERTSGVRDEQFF. CDR3 bases: TGTGCCAGCAGTGAAAGGACTAGCGGGGTTAGGGATGAGCAGTTCTTC.